These T cell receptor beta chains were read from a single sample in a study of cytomegalovirus exposure and HLA in healthy donors. Sequencing used immunoSEQ multiplex PCR; TCRdb keeps in-frame clones, though not all of them. The top ten hold about 2.2% of the sample, which has some 140,000 clones, about 80% seen once. The sequencing input was PBMCs. The source is a man aged 25 to 40 in good health and CMV-seronegative. CDR3s include the opening cysteine and the closing phenylalanine or tryptophan. The D gene is left open where the match is weak. Not all rows give a size; the values are once, few, many and, for expanded clones, a class.

>TRBD1|NA|TRBJ1-1|TRBV25-1
CASSGPRDRGRGNTEAFF
TGTGCCAGCAGTGGACCCCGGGACAGGGGGCGAGGAAACACTGAAGCTTTCTTT
>NA|few|TRBJ1-5|TRBV30
CAWSAGQHSNQPQHF
TGTGCCTGGAGTGCCGGACAGCATAGCAATCAGCCCCAGCATTTT
>NA|NA|TRBJ2-3|TRBV9
CASSDLMGARADTQYF
TGTGCCAGCAGCGACCTTATGGGGGCGCGGGCAGATACGCAGTATTTT
>NA|NA|TRBJ1-5|TRBV19
CASKAVGWAQHF
TGTGCCAGTAAAGCGGTGGGCTGGGCCCAGCATTTT
>NA|NA|TRBJ1-2|TRBV10-1
CASSVRPPLGNYGYTF
TGCGCCAGCAGCGTCCGTCCCCCCCTAGGAAACTATGGCTACACCTTC
>TRBD2|NA|TRBJ2-3|TRBV28
CASSPDPTSGRAPPDTQYF
TGTGCCAGCAGTCCTGATCCGACTAGCGGGAGGGCCCCCCCAGATACGCAGTATTTT
>NA|NA|TRBJ2-1|TRBV11-3
CASSLNFYNEQFF
TGTGCCAGCAGCTTGAACTTTTACAATGAGCAGTTCTTC
>TRBD1|NA|TRBJ2-1|TRBV2
CASSRQGELYNEQFF
TGTGCCAGCAGCCGACAGGGGGAATTATACAATGAGCAGTTCTTC
>NA|NA|TRBJ2-3|TRBV6-4
CASSEQTGYRTDTQYF
TGTGCCAGCAGTGAGCAGACAGGATATAGAACAGATACGCAGTATTTT
>NA|NA|TRBJ2-1|TRBV20-1
CSALVNEQFF
TGCAGTGCCCTTGTCAATGAGCAGTTCTTC
>NA|NA|TRBJ2-4|TRBV30
CAWRTGPAKNIQYF
TGTGCCTGGAGGACAGGACCCGCCAAAAACATTCAGTACTTC
>NA|NA|TRBJ2-2|TRBV5-8
CASSLRVPAPGELFF
TGTGCCAGCAGCTTGCGGGTTCCAGCCCCCGGGGAGCTGTTTTTT
>TRBD1|NA|TRBJ2-1|TRBV2
CASILDRENEQFF
TGTGCCAGCATACTGGACAGGGAGAATGAGCAGTTCTTC
>NA|NA|TRBJ1-1|TRBV5-1
CASSATGMGTEAFF
TGCGCCAGCAGCGCAACAGGGATGGGGACTGAAGCTTTCTTT
>NA|once|TRBJ2-3|TRBV5-1
CASSLNGDTQYF
TGCGCCAGCAGCCTAAATGGAGATACGCAGTATTTT
>TRBD2|NA|TRBJ2-2|TRBV5-1
CASSPPGLAGESGELFF
TGCGCCAGCAGCCCGCCGGGACTAGCGGGAGAGAGCGGGGAGCTGTTTTTT
>TRBD1|NA|TRBJ2-4|TRBV30
CAWRVMGQPDIAKNIQYF
TGTGCCTGGAGAGTTATGGGACAGCCAGACATAGCCAAAAACATTCAGTACTTC
>NA|NA|TRBJ1-2|TRBV11-2
CASSLGTAGGYTF
TGTGCCAGCAGCTTAGGAACCGCTGGCGGCTACACCTTC
>NA|NA|TRBJ2-1|TRBV5-4
CASSLGRVGNEQFF
TGTGCCAGCAGCTTGGGCAGGGTTGGAAATGAGCAGTTCTTC
>TRBD2|medium-sized|TRBJ2-5|TRBV27
CASSSGGDRETQYF
TGTGCCAGCAGCAGCGGGGGGGATCGAGAGACCCAGTACTTC
>TRBD2|NA|TRBJ2-1|TRBV5-6
CASSPVEGRGSYNEQFF
TGTGCCAGCAGCCCCGTGGAGGGGAGGGGCTCCTACAATGAGCAGTTCTTC
>NA|NA|TRBJ2-7|TRBV25-1
CARDSSGPYEQYF
TGTGCCAGAGACAGTTCGGGCCCCTACGAGCAGTACTTC
>NA|NA|TRBJ2-1|TRBV11-2
CASSALRGFANEQFF
TGTGCCAGCAGCGCTCTGCGCGGCTTCGCCAATGAGCAGTTCTTC
>NA|NA|TRBJ2-2|TRBV4-1
CASSQDSIPNTGELFF
TGCGCCAGCAGCCAAGATAGCATCCCGAACACCGGGGAGCTGTTTTTT
>NA|NA|TRBJ1-5|TRBV28
CASSLPGGSQPQHF
TGTGCCAGCAGTTTACCCGGAGGGTCCCAGCCCCAGCATTTT
>NA|NA|TRBJ2-3|TRBV5-1
CASSLDGAGAVEDTQYF
TGCGCCAGCAGCTTGGACGGAGCAGGGGCCGTAGAAGATACGCAGTATTTT
>NA|NA|TRBJ2-3|TRBV5-1
CASSFDGRASTDTQYF
TGCGCCAGCAGCTTTGACGGCAGGGCTAGCACAGATACGCAGTATTTT
>TRBD1|NA|TRBJ2-2|TRBV27
CASSFQGARELFF
TGTGCCAGCAGTTTTCAGGGGGCTAGGGAGCTGTTTTTT
>NA|NA|TRBJ2-7|TRBV18
CASSNRVSSYEQYF
TGTGCCAGCTCAAACAGGGTTAGCTCCTACGAGCAGTACTTC
>TRBD2|NA|TRBJ2-1|TRBV14
CASSRGDPGTIINEQFF
TGTGCCAGCAGCCGCGGGGACCCCGGGACTATTATTAATGAGCAGTTCTTC
>NA|NA|TRBJ2-1|TRBV7-9
CSSSLVLREQFF
TGTTCCAGCAGCTTAGTTCTGAGAGAGCAGTTCTTC
>NA|few|TRBJ2-7|TRBV10-3
CAISEPGQSPYEQYF
TGTGCCATCAGTGAGCCAGGACAGTCCCCCTACGAGCAGTACTTC
>NA|NA|TRBJ2-2|TRBV5-1
CASSQDSDTGELFF
TGCGCCAGCAGCCAAGACAGTGACACCGGGGAGCTGTTTTTT
>NA|NA|TRBJ2-2|TRBV19
CASSIGHRDGELFF
TGTGCCAGTAGTATAGGCCACAGGGACGGGGAGCTGTTTTTT
>TRBD1|NA|TRBJ2-1|TRBV7-2
CASSEGQGGYNEQFF
TGTGCCAGCAGCGAGGGACAGGGAGGGTACAATGAGCAGTTCTTC
>TRBD1|NA|TRBJ1-2|TRBV7-2
CASSAAGRGLSTF
TGTGCCAGCAGCGCGGCGGGCAGGGGGCTTTCCACCTTC
>NA|NA|TRBJ2-3|TRBV5-1
CASSLEGVWVNTQYF
TGCGCCAGCAGCTTGGAGGGGGTATGGGTGAATACGCAGTATTTT
>TRBD1|NA|TRBJ1-2|TRBV30
CAWSEKWTGSNYGYTF
TGTGCCTGGAGTGAGAAATGGACAGGTTCAAACTATGGCTACACCTTC
>NA|NA|TRBJ2-1|TRBV7-2
CASSLASRNYNEQFF
TGTGCCAGCAGCTTAGCTTCTAGAAATTACAATGAGCAGTTCTTC
>NA|NA|TRBJ1-5|TRBV30
CAWGPPDSFNQPQHF
TGTGCCTGGGGCCCTCCGGACAGCTTCAATCAGCCCCAGCATTTT
>TRBD2|NA|TRBJ2-2|TRBV11-2
CASSLNGGTGELFF
TGTGCCAGCAGCTTAAACGGGGGGACCGGGGAGCTGTTTTTT
>TRBD1|once|TRBJ2-7|TRBV5-1
CASSLVGQGGEQYF
TGCGCCAGCAGCTTGGTGGGACAGGGGGGCGAGCAGTACTTC
>TRBD2|NA|TRBJ2-7|TRBV7-2
CASSLAAGGRGYEQYF
TGTGCCAGCAGCTTAGCCGCGGGCGGGAGGGGGTACGAGCAGTACTTC
>NA|NA|TRBJ1-4|TRBV5-1
CASSLGGRVREKLFF
TGCGCCAGCAGCTTGGGGGGCAGGGTCCGGGAAAAACTGTTTTTT
>NA|NA|TRBJ1-3|TRBV18
CASSPRQDSGNTIYF
TGTGCCAGCTCACCACGGCAGGACTCTGGAAACACCATATATTTT
>TRBD2|NA|TRBJ2-1|TRBV5-8
CASSLVGLAVTREQFF
TGTGCCAGCAGCTTGGTGGGTCTAGCGGTCACAAGGGAGCAGTTCTTC
>TRBD2|NA|TRBJ2-2|TRBV9
CASSVEVSGPEGTGELFF
TGTGCCAGCAGCGTAGAGGTTAGCGGGCCCGAAGGCACCGGGGAGCTGTTTTTT
>NA|once|TRBJ1-1|TRBV29-1
CSTPPQGRDTEAFF
TGCAGCACCCCGCCTCAGGGGCGGGACACTGAAGCTTTCTTT